The 21 T cell receptor beta chains in this list originate from one sample, sequenced in a study of PD-1 blockade in classical Hodgkin lymphoma. Profiled with immunoSEQ multiplex PCR; TCRdb holds only in-frame clones, not every one. The sample lists more than 20,000 clones; approximately 67% were seen once. Sample time point: cycle 4 day 1 (C4D1), after less than seven weeks of nivolumab. Each patient relapsed following autologous stem cell transplantation, and prior brentuximab vedotin exposure differed. Isolation of CD4+ T cells from thawed PBMCs was performed by magnetic negative selection. Sequences were derived from CD4+ T cells from blood, sampled before the fourth cycle of nivolumab. Source of these receptors: a human donor with classical Hodgkin lymphoma.

This clone showed up just a few times. The chain has TRBV7-6 and TRBJ2-2; the match to TRBD2 covers 8 bases. Germline CDR1 SGHVS, CDR2 FNYEAQ. This CDR3 contains 16 residues. V lost 2 bases, J lost 4 bases, and 6 bases stayed unmatched. The CDR3 reads CASSLRVAGTTGELFF. CDR3 bases: TGTGCCAGCAGCTTACGTGTAGCGGGGACCACCGGGGAGCTGTTTTTT.

This clone turned up a few times. J is TRBJ1-6 and V is TRBV4-3; TRBD1 is a possible D gene (6 bases). The V end was cut by 6 bases, the J end by 8 bases, with 11 bases between. Germline V lookup: CDR1 LGHNA, CDR2 YSLEER. The CDR3 consists of 13 residues. This CDR3 reads CASRQTGDSPLHF. As DNA, the CDR3 is TGCGCCAGCAGACAGACAGGAGATTCACCCCTCCACTTT.

The genes are TRBV6-5 and TRBJ1-1; TRBD1 might be the D (5 bases). With 7 bases removed from V and 11 bases from J, the gap between germline ends came to 14 bases. The CDR3 is made up of 11 amino acids. Germline V gene sequence: CDR1 MNHEY, CDR2 SVGAGI. CDR3 residues: CASTSGYVAFF. CDR3 DNA: TGTGCCAGCACCTCAGGGTACGTGGCTTTCTTT.

This chain links TRBV7-9 with TRBJ2-5; 10 bases match TRBD1. J lost 4 bases, V lost 5 bases, and 7 bases had no gene match. The germline CDR1 and CDR2 sequences are SEHNR and FQNEAQ (reference sequence). The CDR3 covers 15 residues. CDR3 protein: CASSHPTGGIETQYF. DNA for the CDR3: TGTGCCAGCAGCCACCCGACAGGGGGCATAGAGACCCAGTACTTC.

The rearrangement uses TRBV7-3 and TRBJ2-1; possibly TRBD1 for D (6 bases). The ends were cut back, 5 bases at V and 2 bases at J, with 19 bases in the middle. This CDR3 region has 17 residues. CDR1 SGHTA and CDR2 FQGTGA come from the germline V gene. The CDR3 protein is CASSTFSTGFTYNEQFF. The CDR3 coding sequence is TGTGCCAGCAGCACTTTCTCTACAGGGTTTACCTACAATGAGCAGTTCTTC.

This clone was counted only a few times. This sequence joins TRBV2 and TRBJ1-2, with 10 bases matching TRBD1. CDR1 is SNHLY and CDR2 is FYNNEI in the germline V gene. The CDR3 has 14 amino acids. The trim removed 2 bases at V and 5 bases at J, leaving 2 bases unmatched. This CDR3 reads CASSETGQGYGYTF. CDR3 nucleotide sequence: TGTGCCAGCAGTGAAACGGGACAGGGGTATGGCTACACCTTC.

The CDR3, as DNA: TGTGCCATCAGTGGCCTCACTAGCGGGGGGGGAATATCCTACAATGAGCAGTTCTTC. Translating gives CAISGLTSGGGISYNEQFF. The chain combines TRBV10-3 with TRBJ2-1, with 13 bases lining up with TRBD2. Germline V gene data show CDR1 as ENHRY and CDR2 as SYGVKD. V lost 4 bases and J lost 1; bases outside the gene matches: 10. There are 19 residues in the CDR3.

V is TRBV29-1 and J is TRBJ2-5; the match to TRBD2 covers 7 bases. In germline, CDR1 is SQVTM, CDR2 ANQGSEA. V lost 6 bases, J lost 5 bases, and 12 bases stayed unmatched. The CDR3 has 14 residues. This CDR3 is CSVKPPGGGETQYF. CDR3 DNA: TGCAGCGTAAAGCCCCCGGGGGGTGGTGAGACCCAGTACTTC.

This clone was recorded a few times. The chain couples TRBV7-9 to TRBJ2-7; 7 bases fit TRBD1. This CDR3 contains 18 residues. With V trimmed by 5 bases and J by 3 bases, 19 bases remained unmatched. Germline V gene lookup returns CDR1 SEHNR and CDR2 FQNEAQ (reference sequence). CDR3 DNA: TGTGCCAGCAGCCAAAGTGTAGACAGGGTATTTTCGGTCTACGAGCAGTACTTC. Translation: CASSQSVDRVFSVYEQYF.

The CDR3 nucleotides are TGTGCCAGCAGCTTAGCAGAGTTTAATGAAAAACTGTTTTTT. Translation gives CASSLAEFNEKLFF. V and J are TRBV7-9 and TRBJ1-4, with no clear D. Germline CDR1 reads SEHNR; CDR2 reads FQNEAQ (reference sequence). V lost 0 bases to trimming and J lost 4 bases, with 6 bases between them. This CDR3 is built from 14 residues.

The CDR3 loop reads CASSLGSGTDTQYF. The DNA of the CDR3 is TGTGCCAGCAGCTTAGGTAGCGGGACCGATACGCAGTATTTT. The chain joins TRBV7-2 to TRBJ2-3; 8 bases line up with TRBD2. V lost 1 base and J lost 6; bases outside the gene matches: 3. This CDR3 has 14 residues. Germline CDR1 SGHTA, CDR2 FQGNSA.

The rearrangement uses TRBV7-2 and TRBJ1-6; TRBD1 aligns across 9 bases. CDR1 and CDR2 from the germline V gene are SGHTA and FQGNSA. The CDR3 contains 15 residues. V dropped 5 bases and J dropped 9; count of bases not matched to a gene: 8. CDR3 DNA: TGTGCCAGCAGCCACCAACAGGGGGCAGGTTCACCCCTCCACTTT. Protein: CASSHQQGAGSPLHF. The full variable domain, in which reference TRBV7-2 and TRBJ1-6 provide the parts outside the CDR3, is GAGVSQSPSNKVTEKGKDVELRCDPISGHTALYWYRQSLGQGLEFLIYFQGNSAPDKSGLPSDRFSAERTGGSVSTLTIQRTQQEDSAVYLCASSHQQGAGSPLHFGNGTRLTVT.

Note on this clone: At one end the junction does not follow the germline gene, possibly because of a read error. The chain carries TRBV10-2 and TRBJ1-2; D gene unclear. Germline V CDR1 and CDR2: WSHSY, SAAADI. This CDR3 contains 11 residues. This CDR3 reads CTSSDGYGYTF. The CDR3 nucleotides are TGCACCAGCAGTGACGGCTATGGCTACACCTTC.

The gene calls are TRBV5-1 and TRBJ2-1, with TRBD2 identical over 11 bases. This CDR3 region has 15 residues. Germline CDR1 and CDR2: SGHRS and YFSETQ. The J segment lost 6 bases and the V segment lost 0 bases, leaving 2 bases of the junction unmatched. The DNA for the CDR3 is TGCGCCAGCAGCTTGGCACTAGCGGGGGCCAATGAGCAGTTCTTC. Translated: CASSLALAGANEQFF.

The CDR3 reads CASSAGLRDYEQYF. The CDR3 DNA reads TGTGCCAGCAGTGCAGGCCTAAGGGACTACGAGCAGTACTTC. This sequence joins TRBV6-1 and TRBJ2-7; no reliable D call. The length of the CDR3 is 14 residues. The germline V gene encodes CDR1 MNHNS and CDR2 SASEGT. The V gene lost 4 bases and the J gene lost 3 bases, with 13 bases spanning the gap.

The genes are TRBV10-3 and TRBJ1-2, with 7 positions matching TRBD1. Germline V lookup: CDR1 ENHRY, CDR2 SYGVKD. The CDR3 runs to 13 residues. J was trimmed by 7 bases and V by 6 bases; bases with no gene match: 8. The CDR3 protein is CAISETGEGGYTF. For the CDR3, the DNA is TGTGCCATCAGCGAAACAGGGGAAGGTGGCTACACCTTC.

This clone has more than one count but fewer than ten. The CDR3 is CASSLGQGGYTF. The CDR3 DNA reads TGTGCCAGCAGCTTAGGACAGGGTGGCTACACCTTC. The chain links TRBV7-9 to TRBJ1-2; 7 bases map to TRBD1. The CDR3 runs 12 residues. CDR1 and CDR2 from the germline V gene are SEHNR and FQNEAQ (reference sequence). V lost 1 base, J lost 7 bases, and 0 bases stayed unmatched.

The chain uses TRBV15 and TRBJ1-2; 8 positions match TRBD1. The V gene's germline CDR1 is LNHNV and CDR2 YYDKDF (reference sequence). The trim removed 6 bases at V and 2 bases at J, leaving 14 bases unmatched. This CDR3 comprises 17 residues. The CDR3 nucleotides are TGTGCCACCAGGTCCGACCTGAGGACAGGGATAAACTATGGCTACACCTTC. This translates into CATRSDLRTGINYGYTF.

This chain uses TRBV11-2 with TRBJ2-1, with D maybe TRBD2 (6 bases). CDR3 length: 13 residues. Trimming left V 5 bases short and J 9 bases short, with 14 bases between. Per germline, CDR1 SGHAT and CDR2 FQNNGV. CDR3 in DNA: TGTGCCAGCAGCCCTACTAGCTTCCTTGAGCAGTTCTTC. Translation: CASSPTSFLEQFF.

J is TRBJ2-5 and V is TRBV7-9; 10 nucleotides match TRBD2. This CDR3 has 17 amino acids. Germline CDR1 is SEHNR and CDR2 is FQNEAQ (reference sequence). The J segment lost 3 bases and the V segment lost 4 bases, leaving 11 bases of the junction unmatched. The CDR3 spells CASSSILGLAAEETQYF. In nucleotides, the CDR3 is TGTGCCAGCAGCTCGATCCTTGGACTAGCGGCGGAAGAGACCCAGTACTTC.

This chain uses TRBV11-1 with TRBJ2-5, with 15 bases lining up with TRBD2. V lost 5 bases to trimming and J lost 6 bases; unmatched junction nucleotides: 7. Germline-derived CDR1 and CDR2 are SGHAT and FQDESV (reference sequence). The CDR3 is 16 amino acids. DNA for the CDR3: TGTGCCAGCAGCACATCCGGGACTAGCGGGGGGAAGACCCAGTACTTC. Its translation is CASSTSGTSGGKTQYF.